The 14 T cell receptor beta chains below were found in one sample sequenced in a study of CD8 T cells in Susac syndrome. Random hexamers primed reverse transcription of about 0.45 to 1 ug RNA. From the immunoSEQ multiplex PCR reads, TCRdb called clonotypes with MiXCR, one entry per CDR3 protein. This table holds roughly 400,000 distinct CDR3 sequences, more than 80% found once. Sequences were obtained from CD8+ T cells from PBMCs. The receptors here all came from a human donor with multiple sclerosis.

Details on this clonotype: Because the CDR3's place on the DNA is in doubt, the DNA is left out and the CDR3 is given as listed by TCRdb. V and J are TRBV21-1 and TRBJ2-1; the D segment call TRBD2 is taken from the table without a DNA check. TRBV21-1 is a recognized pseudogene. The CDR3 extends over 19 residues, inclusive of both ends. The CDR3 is CASSKGPLAGLYMCDEQFF.

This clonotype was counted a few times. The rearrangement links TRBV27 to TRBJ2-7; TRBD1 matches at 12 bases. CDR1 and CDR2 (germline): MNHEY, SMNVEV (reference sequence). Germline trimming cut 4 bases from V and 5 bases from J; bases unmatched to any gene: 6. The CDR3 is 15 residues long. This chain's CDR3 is CASSSPGQGAHEQYF. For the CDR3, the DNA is TGTGCCAGCAGTTCCCCGGGACAGGGGGCCCACGAGCAGTACTTC.

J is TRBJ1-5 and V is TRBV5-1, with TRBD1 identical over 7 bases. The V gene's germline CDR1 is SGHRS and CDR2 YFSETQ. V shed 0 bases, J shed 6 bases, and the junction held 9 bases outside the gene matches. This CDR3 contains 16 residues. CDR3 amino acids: CASSLDGRGRGQPQHF. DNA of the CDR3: TGCGCCAGCAGCTTGGATGGGAGGGGGCGAGGTCAGCCCCAGCATTTT.

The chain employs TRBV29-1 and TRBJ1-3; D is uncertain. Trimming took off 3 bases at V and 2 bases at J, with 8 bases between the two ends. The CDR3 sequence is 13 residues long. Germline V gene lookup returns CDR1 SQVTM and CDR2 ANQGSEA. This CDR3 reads CSVEFTTGNTIYF. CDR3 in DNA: TGCAGCGTTGAGTTCACCACTGGAAACACCATATATTTT.

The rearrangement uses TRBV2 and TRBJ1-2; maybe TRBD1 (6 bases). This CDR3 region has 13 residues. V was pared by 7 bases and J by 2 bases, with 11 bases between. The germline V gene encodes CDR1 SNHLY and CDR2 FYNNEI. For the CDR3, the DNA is TGTGCCAGCAATCGACAGGCAAACTATGGCTACACCTTC. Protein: CASNRQANYGYTF.

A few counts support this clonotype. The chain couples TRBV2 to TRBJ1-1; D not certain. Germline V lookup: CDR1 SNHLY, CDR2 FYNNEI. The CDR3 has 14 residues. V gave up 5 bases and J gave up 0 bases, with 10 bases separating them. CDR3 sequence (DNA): TGTGCCAGCAGTCCGACAAGCATGAACACTGAAGCTTTCTTT. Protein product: CASSPTSMNTEAFF.

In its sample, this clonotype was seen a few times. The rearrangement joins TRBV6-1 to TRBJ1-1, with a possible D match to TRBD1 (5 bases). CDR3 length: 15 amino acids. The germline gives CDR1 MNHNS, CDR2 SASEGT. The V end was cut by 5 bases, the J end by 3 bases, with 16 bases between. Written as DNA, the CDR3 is TGTGCCAGCAGTCTAGGGGCGCCCGATGACACTGAAGCTTTCTTT. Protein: CASSLGAPDDTEAFF.

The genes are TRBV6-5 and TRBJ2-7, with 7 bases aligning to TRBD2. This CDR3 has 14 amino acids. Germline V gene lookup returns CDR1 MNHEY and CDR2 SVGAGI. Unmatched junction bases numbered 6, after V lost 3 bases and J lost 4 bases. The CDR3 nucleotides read TGTGCCAGCAGTTATCGGCTAGCGGTGTACGAGCAGTACTTC. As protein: CASSYRLAVYEQYF.

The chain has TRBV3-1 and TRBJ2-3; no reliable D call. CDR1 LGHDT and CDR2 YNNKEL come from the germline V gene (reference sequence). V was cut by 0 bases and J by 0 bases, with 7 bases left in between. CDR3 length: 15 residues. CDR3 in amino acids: CASSQEAASTDTQYF. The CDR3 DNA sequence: TGTGCCAGCAGCCAAGAGGCAGCCAGCACAGATACGCAGTATTTT.

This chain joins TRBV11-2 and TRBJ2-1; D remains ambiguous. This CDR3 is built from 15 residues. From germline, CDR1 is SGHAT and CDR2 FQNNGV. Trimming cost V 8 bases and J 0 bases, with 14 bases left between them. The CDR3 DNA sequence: TGTGCCAGCTCCAGACCCCCGAGCTCCTACAATGAGCAGTTCTTC. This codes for CASSRPPSSYNEQFF.

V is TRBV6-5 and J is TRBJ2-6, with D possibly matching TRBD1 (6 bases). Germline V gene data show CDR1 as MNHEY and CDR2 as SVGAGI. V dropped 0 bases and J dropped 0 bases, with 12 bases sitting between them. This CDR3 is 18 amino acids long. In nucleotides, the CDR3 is TGTGCCAGCAGTTACTCGATGGACAGTCACTCTGGGGCCAACGTCCTGACTTTC. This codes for CASSYSMDSHSGANVLTF.

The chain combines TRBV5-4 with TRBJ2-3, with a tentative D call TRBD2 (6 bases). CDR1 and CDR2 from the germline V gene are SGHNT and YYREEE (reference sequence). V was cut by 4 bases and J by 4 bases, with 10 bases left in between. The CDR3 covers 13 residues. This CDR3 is CASSVTRPDTQYF. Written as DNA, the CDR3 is TGTGCCAGCAGCGTGACTAGACCAGATACGCAGTATTTT.

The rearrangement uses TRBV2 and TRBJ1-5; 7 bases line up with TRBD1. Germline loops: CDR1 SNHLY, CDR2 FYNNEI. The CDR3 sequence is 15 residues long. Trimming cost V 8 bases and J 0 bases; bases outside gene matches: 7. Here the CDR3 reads CASGGTEHSNQPQHF. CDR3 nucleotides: TGTGCCAGCGGGGGGACAGAACATAGCAATCAGCCCCAGCATTTT.

This chain's CDR3 is CASSSLPGLAGEGTQYF. DNA of the CDR3: TGTGCCAGCAGCTCTCTACCGGGACTAGCGGGGGAAGGTACGCAGTATTTT. The chain combines TRBV5-4 with TRBJ2-3; 14 bases agree with TRBD2. This CDR3 contains 17 residues. Trimming took 3 bases from V and 8 from J; bases not matched to a gene: 11. In germline, CDR1 is SGHNT, CDR2 YYREEE (reference sequence).